The text below deals with one TCR beta chain. This entry comes from a study of radiotherapy plus CTLA-4 blockade in lung cancer. Data came from immunoSEQ multiplex PCR; TCRdb stores just in-frame clones and leaves some out. The data hold over 75,000 clones, with 75% to 90% observed a single time. The CDR3 totals 15 residues. Germline assignment: CDR1 KGHSH and CDR2 LQKENI. V lost 0 bases and J 1 base, leaving 9 bases between the germline ends. This rearrangement joins TRBV18 to TRBJ2-5; D remains ambiguous. Sequences were derived from peripheral blood, sampled from a patient treated with radiotherapy plus ipilimumab. The sequence derives from a human donor with non-small cell lung cancer who had stable disease on radiotherapy plus ipilimumab. The CDR3 region has the DNA TGTGCCAGCTCACCACCAAGTCCAGTCCAAGAGACCCAGTACTTC. It specifies CASSPPSPVQETQYF.